A selection of T cell receptor beta chains follows, all from one sample in a study of cytomegalovirus exposure and HLA in healthy donors. The table came from immunoSEQ multiplex PCR; TCRdb's copy has only in-frame clones and leaves some out. The profile shows roughly 140,000 clones, 79% of them singletons. Material: PBMCs. The receptors originated from a man in his forties or fifties in good health and CMV-seropositive. The CDR3 runs from the conserved cysteine through the conserved F or W. A D gene is named only where the DNA matches it firmly. Size tells how often a clone was seen (once, few, many) or the class of an expanded clone, and some rows leave it out.

v_gene	j_gene	abundance	d_gene	CDR3nt	CDR3aa
TRBV25-1	TRBJ2-5	once	-	TGTGCCAGCAGTGCCTCCGGGAGTTACCAAGAGACCCAGTACTTC	CASSASGSYQETQYF
TRBV21-1	TRBJ2-5	-	-	TGTGCCAGCAGCAAAGATATACACAAACGAAGGACTAGCGGGAGGGCCGGGGAGACCCAGTACTTC	CASSKDIHKRRTSGRAGETQYF
TRBV30	TRBJ2-1	-	TRBD2	TGTGCCTGGACCCCCTCGACCGGGACTAGCGGGAGGAACGAGCAGTTCTTC	CAWTPSTGTSGRNEQFF
TRBV28	TRBJ1-5	-	-	TGTGCCAGCACGTCAGAATATAGCAATCAGCCCCAGCATTTT	CASTSEYSNQPQHF
TRBV14	TRBJ2-1	-	-	TGTGCCAGCAGCCAAGGTGGATTATGGCGGGTAAACCCCAATGAGCAGTTCTTC	CASSQGGLWRVNPNEQFF
TRBV5-1	TRBJ2-1	-	TRBD2	TGCGCCAGCAGCTTGATAGGGACTAGCGACAATGAGCAGTTCTTC	CASSLIGTSDNEQFF
TRBV9	TRBJ1-6	few	TRBD1	TGTGCCAGCAGCGCGCCCGGAACAGGGGTTTCACCCCTCCACTTT	CASSAPGTGVSPLHF
TRBV28	TRBJ1-2	-	-	TGTGCCAGCAGTCCCCGAGCGGAGAACTATGGCTACACCTTC	CASSPRAENYGYTF
TRBV7-9	TRBJ2-5	-	-	TGTGCCAGCAGCCTCCCCGGTGGCGGACAAGAGACCCAGTACTTC	CASSLPGGGQETQYF
TRBV5-4	TRBJ2-3	-	TRBD1	TGTGCCAGCAGCTTGGGAGGGGGCGAAACAGATACGCAGTATTTT	CASSLGGGETDTQYF
TRBV9	TRBJ1-1	-	-	TGTGCCAGCAGCGGACAGTACACTGAAGCTTTCTTT	CASSGQYTEAFF
TRBV7-9	TRBJ2-7	-	TRBD1	TGTGCCAGCAGAGCCGGGACAGGGGGCTCCGAGCAGTACTTC	CASRAGTGGSEQYF
TRBV6-1	TRBJ2-1	-	-	TGTGCCAGCTCTGCCCAGTGGGAGAGCGGAAATGAGCAGTTCTTC	CASSAQWESGNEQFF
TRBV6-5	TRBJ1-1	once	-	TGTGCCAGCGGGGGGACGCCTCTCTTT	CASGGTPLF